The 14 T cell receptor beta chains given below trace back to one sample, sequenced in a study of T cell repertoires in cytomegalovirus infection. These receptors lack a known antigen. TCRdb re-derived calls from the reads in MiXCR, one entry per CDR3 protein. Of fewer than 650,000 distinct CDR3 sequences detected, 40% appear once; the ten largest clones hold about 48%. The source was cultured PBMCs, collected from culture after CMV antigen stimulation. The receptors here all came from a human donor in good health (CMV status not recorded). Some clones in this sample may be carry-over from other donors' samples.

This chain joins TRBV11-1 and TRBJ2-5, with 11 bases lining up with TRBD2. The CDR3 sequence is 15 residues long. Germline CDR1 and CDR2: SGHAT and FQDESV (reference sequence). J was trimmed by 5 bases and V by 4 bases; bases with no gene match: 6. CDR3 in amino acids: CASSSTSGARETQYF. The CDR3 DNA reads TGTGCCAGCAGCTCGACTAGCGGGGCCCGGGAGACCCAGTACTTC.

The CDR3 nucleotides read TGTGCCAGCAGTTCCCCCGGTGAAAACACCATATATTTT. Protein sequence: CASSSPGENTIYF. The V gene is TRBV12-3 or TRBV12-4, the J gene TRBJ1-3; no definite D call. This CDR3 contains 13 residues. Trimming took off 4 bases at V and 6 bases at J, with 10 bases between the two ends.

This clonotype has a handful of counts. The V gene is TRBV19, the J gene TRBJ1-3, with D unresolved. V dropped 7 bases and J dropped 2 bases, with 3 bases sitting between them. The CDR3 runs to 11 residues. CDR1 and CDR2 from the germline V gene are LNHDA and SQIVND (reference sequence). CDR3 in DNA: TGTGCCAGTATCGCTGGAAACACCATATATTTT. Amino acid sequence: CASIAGNTIYF.

This clonotype occurred a few times. This chain links TRBV20-1 with TRBJ2-7, with D possibly TRBD2 on 5 matching bases. The V end was cut by 6 bases, the J end by 7 bases, with 13 bases between. CDR3 length equals 11 residues. The germline CDR1 and CDR2 sequences are DFQATT and SNEGSKA (reference sequence). The CDR3 sequence: CSAFIAREQYF. In DNA form, the CDR3 reads TGCAGTGCATTTATAGCGAGGGAGCAGTACTTC.

V gene TRBV14 combines with J gene TRBJ2-2; no clear D. CDR1 is SGHDN, CDR2 FVKESK, per germline. Trimming removed 4 bases at V and 4 bases at J, with 7 bases between. The CDR3 runs 13 residues. CDR3 loop: CASSRAFTGELFF. The CDR3, as DNA: TGTGCCAGCAGCCGGGCCTTCACCGGGGAGCTGTTTTTT.

The table lists this clonotype with a few counts. V and J are TRBV19 and TRBJ1-1; 8 bases align to TRBD1. The germline gives CDR1 LNHDA, CDR2 SQIVND (reference sequence). The CDR3 covers 12 residues. Trimming removed 7 bases from V and 3 bases from J; junction bases left unmatched: 1. CDR3 sequence reads: CASMTGDTEAFF. The CDR3 region has the DNA TGTGCCAGTATGACAGGGGACACTGAAGCTTTCTTT.

This clonotype was observed once. The V and J genes are TRBV7-9 and TRBJ2-1; TRBD1 might be the D (5 bases). V dropped 5 bases and J dropped 7 bases, with 21 bases sitting between them. From germline, CDR1 is SEHNR and CDR2 FQNEAQ (reference sequence). The CDR3 covers 16 residues. CDR3 amino acids: CASSPDPRVIRNEQFF. The CDR3 DNA reads TGTGCCAGCAGCCCAGACCCCAGGGTAATAAGGAATGAGCAGTTCTTC.

This clonotype was observed many times. This chain joins TRBV7-2 and TRBJ2-7; 9 bases fit TRBD2. With V trimmed by 6 bases and J by 6 bases, 9 bases remained unmatched. Germline CDR1 reads SGHTA; CDR2 reads FQGNSA. The CDR3 totals 14 residues. The CDR3 here is CASRRGGGASEQYF. The CDR3 nucleotides read TGTGCCAGCAGGCGGGGCGGGGGGGCTTCCGAGCAGTACTTC.

This clonotype was seen more than once but under ten times. V is TRBV12-3 or TRBV12-4 and J is TRBJ1-1; D remains ambiguous. This CDR3 has 13 residues. V was pared by 4 bases and J by 0 bases, with 6 bases between. CDR3 in DNA: TGTGCCAGCAGTTCCCTAATGAACACTGAAGCTTTCTTT. This codes for CASSSLMNTEAFF.

V usage is TRBV5-5 and J usage is TRBJ2-7, with 8 bases lining up with TRBD1. Trimming cost V 4 bases and J 4 bases; bases outside gene matches: 7. From germline, CDR1 is SGHKS and CDR2 YYEKEE (reference sequence). This CDR3 spans 14 amino acids. CDR3 DNA: TGTGCCAGCAGCCAACCGGACAGGGCTTACGAGCAGTACTTC. It yields the protein CASSQPDRAYEQYF.

A few counts support this clonotype. The rearrangement uses TRBV4-1 and TRBJ1-1, with 7 bases lining up with TRBD1. The germline V gene has CDR1 MGHRA and CDR2 YSYEKL. This CDR3 has 18 residues. V was pared by 0 bases and J by 1 base, with 11 bases of the junction left unmatched. CDR3 DNA: TGCGCCAGCAGCCAAGATCGCGCCAGGGGGTTAAGGAACACTGAAGCTTTCTTT. As protein: CASSQDRARGLRNTEAFF.

Only one count was recorded for this clonotype. The chain recombines TRBV2 with TRBJ2-3, with 12 bases identical to TRBD2. Germline V gene sequence: CDR1 SNHLY, CDR2 FYNNEI. Trimming took 3 bases from V and 1 from J; bases not matched to a gene: 2. This CDR3 comprises 16 residues. The CDR3 nucleotides are TGTGCCAGCAGTGAGAGGACTAGCGGGGGCACAGATACGCAGTATTTT. Protein: CASSERTSGGTDTQYF.

This clonotype has more than one count but fewer than ten. The genes are TRBV6-1 and TRBJ2-1; 16 bases are shared with TRBD2. The J segment lost 7 bases and the V segment lost 4 bases, leaving 4 bases of the junction unmatched. Per the germline V gene, CDR1 is MNHNS and CDR2 is SASEGT. CDR3 length: 16 amino acids. The CDR3, as DNA: TGTGCCAGCAGTGCCCCGGGACTAGCGGGAGGGAATGAGCAGTTCTTC. Translating gives CASSAPGLAGGNEQFF.

The rearrangement links TRBV7-2 to TRBJ2-3; D uncertain. Per germline, CDR1 SGHTA and CDR2 FQGNSA. V was shortened by 5 bases and J by 9 bases, with 12 bases between the two germline ends. The CDR3 is 12 amino acids. The CDR3 region is CASSAETVTQYF. The CDR3 DNA reads TGTGCCAGCAGCGCCGAGACCGTAACGCAGTATTTT.